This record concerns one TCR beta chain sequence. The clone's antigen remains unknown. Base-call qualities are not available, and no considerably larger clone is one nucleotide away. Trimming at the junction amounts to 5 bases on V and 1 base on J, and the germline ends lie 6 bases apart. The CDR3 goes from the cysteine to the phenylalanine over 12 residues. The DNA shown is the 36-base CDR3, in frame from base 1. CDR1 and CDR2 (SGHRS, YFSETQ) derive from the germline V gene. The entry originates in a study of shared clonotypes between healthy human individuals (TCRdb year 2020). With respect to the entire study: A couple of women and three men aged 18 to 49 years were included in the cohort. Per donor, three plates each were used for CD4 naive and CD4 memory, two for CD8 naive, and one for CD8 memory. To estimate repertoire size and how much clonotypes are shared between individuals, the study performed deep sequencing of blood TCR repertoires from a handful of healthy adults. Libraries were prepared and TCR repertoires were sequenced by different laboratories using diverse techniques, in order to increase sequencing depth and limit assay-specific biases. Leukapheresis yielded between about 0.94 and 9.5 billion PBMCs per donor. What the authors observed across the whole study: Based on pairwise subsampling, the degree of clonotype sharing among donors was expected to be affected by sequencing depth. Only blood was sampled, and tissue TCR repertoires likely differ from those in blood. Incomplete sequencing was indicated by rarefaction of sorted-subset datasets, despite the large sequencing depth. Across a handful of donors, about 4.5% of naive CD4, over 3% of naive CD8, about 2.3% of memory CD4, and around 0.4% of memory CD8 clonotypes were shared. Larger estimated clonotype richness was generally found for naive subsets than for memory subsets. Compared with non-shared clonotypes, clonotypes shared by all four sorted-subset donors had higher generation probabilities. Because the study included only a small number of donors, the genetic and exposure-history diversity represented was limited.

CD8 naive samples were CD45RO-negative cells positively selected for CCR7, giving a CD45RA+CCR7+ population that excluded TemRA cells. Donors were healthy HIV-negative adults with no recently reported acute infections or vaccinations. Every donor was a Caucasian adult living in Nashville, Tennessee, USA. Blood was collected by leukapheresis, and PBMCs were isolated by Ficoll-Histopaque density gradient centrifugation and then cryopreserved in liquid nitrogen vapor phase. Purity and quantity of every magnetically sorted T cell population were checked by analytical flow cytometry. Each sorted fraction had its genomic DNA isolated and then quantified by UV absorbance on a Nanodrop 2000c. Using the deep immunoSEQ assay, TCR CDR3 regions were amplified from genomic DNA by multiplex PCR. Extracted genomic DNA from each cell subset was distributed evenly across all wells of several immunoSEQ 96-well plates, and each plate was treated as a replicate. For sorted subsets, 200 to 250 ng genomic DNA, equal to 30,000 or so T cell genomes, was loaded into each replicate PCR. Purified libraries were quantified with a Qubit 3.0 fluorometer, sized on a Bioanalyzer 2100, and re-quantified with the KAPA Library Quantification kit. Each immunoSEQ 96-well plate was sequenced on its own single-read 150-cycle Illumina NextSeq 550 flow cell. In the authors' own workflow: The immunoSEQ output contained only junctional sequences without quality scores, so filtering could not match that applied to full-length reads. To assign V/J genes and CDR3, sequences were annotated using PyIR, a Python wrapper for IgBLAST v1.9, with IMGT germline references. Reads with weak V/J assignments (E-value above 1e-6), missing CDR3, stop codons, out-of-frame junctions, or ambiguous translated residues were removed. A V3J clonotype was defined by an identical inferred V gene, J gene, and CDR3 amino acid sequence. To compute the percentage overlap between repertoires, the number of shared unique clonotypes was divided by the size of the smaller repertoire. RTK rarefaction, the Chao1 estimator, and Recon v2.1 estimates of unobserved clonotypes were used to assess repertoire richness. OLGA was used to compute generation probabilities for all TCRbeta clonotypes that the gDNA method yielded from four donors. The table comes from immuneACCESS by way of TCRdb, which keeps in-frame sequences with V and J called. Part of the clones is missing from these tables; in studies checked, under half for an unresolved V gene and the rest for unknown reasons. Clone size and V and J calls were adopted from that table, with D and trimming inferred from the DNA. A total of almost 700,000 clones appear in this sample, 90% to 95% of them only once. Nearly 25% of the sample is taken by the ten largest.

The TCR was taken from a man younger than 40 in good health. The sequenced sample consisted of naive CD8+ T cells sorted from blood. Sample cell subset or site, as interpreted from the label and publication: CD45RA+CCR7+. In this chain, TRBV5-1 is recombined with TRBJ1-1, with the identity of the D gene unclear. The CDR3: CASSGENTEAFF. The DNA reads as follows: TGCGCCAGCAGTGGGGAGAACACTGAAGCTTTCTTT.